This T cell receptor beta chain derives from a study of T cell responses to AZD1222 COVID-19 vaccine. Worth noting for this clone: Its antigen is unidentified.

Second-dose timings of about 4 or about 12 weeks were pooled. Trimming removed 4 bases at V and 5 bases at J, with 11 bases between. The CDR3 totals 13 residues. Per germline, CDR1 LGHNT and CDR2 FRNRAP. Some clones are missing from TCRdb's copy, which holds only in-frame ones; the method was immunoSEQ multiplex PCR. This sample has roughly 84,000 clones; roughly 85% occur once, and the top ten carry 9.5% to 13%. Study conclusions and caveats: Donors were mostly white British, more females; clonal diversity possibly underestimated. When two AZD1222 doses had been given, Spike-specific TCR breadth and depth rose. Of spike-specific TCRs, nearly half reportedly target regions left unmutated in variants.

The chain links TRBV12-5 to TRBJ2-5; D call uncertain. Sample: peripheral blood, taken 28 days after the second AZD1222 dose. The sequence was collected from an adult who received the AZD1222 COVID-19 vaccine. CDR3: CASGSQVGETQYF. The CDR3 DNA reads TGTGCTAGTGGTTCCCAGGTAGGGGAGACCCAGTACTTC.